The clone carrying this T cell receptor beta chain came up once. Its cognate antigen is unknown. The sample comes from a study of Ad26.COV2.S vaccination and SARS-CoV-2 variants. Study context: Into the muscle, Ad26.COV2.S was dosed once or twice, 56 days apart. Study-wide results and limits: The analyses of TCR breadth and depth may have understated the size of total T cell responses. Recipients of either vaccine or placebo displayed similar breadth of non-spike TCRs.

Sequencing was performed with immunoSEQ multiplex PCR; in TCRdb, only in-frame clones are kept and a portion is missing. The sample records 380,000 or so clones, about 80% being singletons. Treatment meaning: roughly 20 received Ad26.COV2.S at low or high dose, single or two shots; about 5 received placebo; per-sample allocation not given. After the first vaccine or placebo injection, samples were drawn on day 63. In the vaccine, an Ad26 vector expressed the SARS-CoV-2 spike of the Wuhan strain. The CDR3 has 15 amino acids. With 0 bases removed from V and 2 bases from J, the gap between germline ends came to 8 bases. Germline CDR1 reads LGHDT; CDR2 reads YNNKEL (reference sequence).

This sample comprised peripheral blood, obtained in a trial of Ad26.COV2.S vaccine versus placebo. This chain links TRBV3-1 (or the pseudogene TRBV3-2) with TRBJ2-1, with D perhaps TRBD1 (6 bases). This clonotype originated in a person between 18 and 59 years old who received the Ad26.COV2.S COVID-19 vaccine or a placebo. The CDR3 DNA follows: TGTGCCAGCAGCCAAGACAGGGGCGCCTACAATGAGCAGTTCTTC. Protein sequence: CASSQDRGAYNEQFF.